The 2 T cell receptor beta chains reported below all come from one sample, sequenced in a study of blood T cell repertoires in COVID-19 (dated by TCRdb to the early 2020s). Receptor libraries were prepared by the immunoSEQ multiplex PCR assay. TCRdb retrieved this table from immuneACCESS and kept in-frame rearrangements only. Not all clones are present; in checked studies, unresolved V genes account for under half, and no reason is known for the remainder. For this sample the table gives some 150,000 clones, of which 86% were detected only once. The ten largest clones take up more than 3% of the sample. Sequences were obtained from peripheral blood. The receptors here all came from a man between 65 and 85 years old with acute or convalescent COVID-19.

The chain joins TRBV15 to TRBJ2-6; D is unresolved. The ends were cut back, 0 bases at V and 3 bases at J, with 6 bases in the middle. This CDR3 is built from 15 residues. In germline, CDR1 is LNHNV, CDR2 YYDKDF (reference sequence). CDR3 protein: CATSRERGGANVLTF. CDR3 in DNA: TGTGCCACCAGCAGAGAGAGAGGTGGGGCCAACGTCCTGACTTTC.

The table lists this clone with a few counts. V and J are TRBV27 and TRBJ2-7; 7 bases line up with TRBD1. The CDR3 is 17 amino acids. The V gene's germline CDR1 is MNHEY and CDR2 SMNVEV (reference sequence). Trimming took 4 bases from V and 1 from J; bases not matched to a gene: 13. The CDR3 sequence: CASSSRFTGTASYEQYF. The CDR3 nucleotides read TGTGCCAGCAGTTCAAGGTTTACCGGGACAGCATCCTACGAGCAGTACTTC.